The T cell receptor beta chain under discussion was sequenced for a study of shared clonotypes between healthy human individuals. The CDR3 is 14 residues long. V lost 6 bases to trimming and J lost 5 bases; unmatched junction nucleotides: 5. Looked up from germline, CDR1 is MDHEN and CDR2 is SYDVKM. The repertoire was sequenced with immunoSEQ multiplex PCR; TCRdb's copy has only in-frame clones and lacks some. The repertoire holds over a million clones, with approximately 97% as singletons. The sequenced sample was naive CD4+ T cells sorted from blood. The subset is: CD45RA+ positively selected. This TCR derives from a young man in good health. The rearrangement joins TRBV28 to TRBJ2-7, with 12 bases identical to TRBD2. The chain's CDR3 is CASRTSGRSHEQYF. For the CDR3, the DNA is TGTGCCAGCAGGACTAGCGGGAGATCTCACGAGCAGTACTTC.